Shown below are 18 T cell receptor beta chains from a single sample sequenced in a study of CD8+ T cells in alopecia areata. RNA was extracted and reverse transcribed into cDNA as the sequencing template. Sequencing was performed with immunoSEQ multiplex PCR; in TCRdb, only in-frame clones are kept and a portion is missing. Of over 100,000 clones in the sample, about 50% were seen once. The treatment is: oral pan-JAK inhibitor, 5-10 mg twice daily. The sample was CD4+ T cells sorted from blood, taken at week 4, from a patient treated with tofacitinib. Receptors were obtained from a human donor with alopecia areata.

This clone has a handful of counts. The gene calls are TRBV9 and TRBJ1-1, with D tentatively TRBD1 (6 bases). V lost 3 bases and J lost 1, with 19 bases in between. Germline V gene sequence: CDR1 SGDLS, CDR2 YYNGEE. The length of the CDR3 is 17 residues. In DNA, the CDR3 is TGTGCCAGCAGCGCGGGGCGGGGACAAAGCCGGAACACTGAAGCTTTCTTT. Translating gives CASSAGRGQSRNTEAFF.

This clone was recorded once. The chain carries TRBV2 and TRBJ2-1; D perhaps matches TRBD2 (6 bases). The CDR3 totals 15 residues. Deletions cut 7 bases from V and 4 bases from J, with 17 bases between. Germline V gene sequence: CDR1 SNHLY, CDR2 FYNNEI. The CDR3 spells CASKTGTSGYNEQFF. CDR3 nucleotide sequence: TGTGCCAGCAAGACCGGGACTTCAGGTTACAATGAGCAGTTCTTC.

This clone was found once. This chain links TRBV30 with TRBJ1-5; 7 bases are a match to TRBD1. Germline loops: CDR1 GTSNPN, CDR2 SVGIG (reference sequence). The V and J ends lost 2 bases and 0 bases, in that order; junction bases with no gene match: 10. This CDR3 comprises 17 residues. The CDR3 nucleotides are TGTGCCTGGAGTCAGACAGGGACCCTGATTAGCAATCAGCCCCAGCATTTT. It yields the protein CAWSQTGTLISNQPQHF.

This chain connects TRBV10-3 to TRBJ2-1, with TRBD1 matching over 9 bases. J gave up 4 bases and V 2 bases, and 6 bases lay outside the gene matches. The CDR3 has 16 amino acids. In germline, CDR1 is ENHRY, CDR2 SYGVKD. This CDR3 is CAISEPGTGIYNEQFF. CDR3 DNA sequence: TGTGCCATCAGTGAGCCCGGGACAGGGATTTACAATGAGCAGTTCTTC.

The rearrangement joins TRBV29-1 to TRBJ2-3, with 9 nucleotides matching TRBD2. The CDR3 spans 14 residues. V lost 5 bases, J lost 6 bases, and 9 bases stayed unmatched. The germline V gene has CDR1 SQVTM and CDR2 ANQGSEA. This CDR3 is CSVTGTSKADTQYF. The CDR3 DNA reads TGCAGCGTTACTGGGACTAGCAAAGCGGATACGCAGTATTTT.

This clone was recorded a few times. The chain combines TRBV5-5 with TRBJ2-7; no reliable D call. Trimming took 0 bases from V and 0 from J, leaving 4 bases between them. CDR1 and CDR2 from the germline V gene are SGHKS and YYEKEE (reference sequence). The CDR3 is 13 residues long. CDR3 in amino acids: CASSLGSSYEQYF. CDR3 in DNA: TGTGCCAGCAGCTTGGGCAGCTCCTACGAGCAGTACTTC. The full variable domain, in which reference TRBV5-5 and TRBJ2-7 provide the parts outside the CDR3, is DAGVTQSPTHLIKTRGQQVTLRCSPISGHKSVSWYQQVLGQGPQFIFQYYEKEERGRGNFPDRFSARQFPNYSSELNVNALLLGDSALYLCASSLGSSYEQYFGPGTRLTVT.

In regard to this clone: Different DNA sequences within this sample yield the same CDR3. The chain combines TRBV29-1 with TRBJ1-1; D might be TRBD1 (5 bases). V shed 7 bases and J shed 1 base, with 10 bases lying between them. CDR3 length equals 12 residues. The germline gives CDR1 SQVTM, CDR2 ANQGSEA. The CDR3 nucleotides read TGCAGCGCCGATAGGGGGAACACTGAAGCTTTCTTT. Translated, it gives CSADRGNTEAFF.

V gene TRBV4-1 combines with J gene TRBJ1-5; D is unresolved. The V and J ends lost 3 bases and 6 bases respectively, with 6 bases between them. The CDR3 spans 12 residues. Germline values: CDR1 MGHRA, CDR2 YSYEKL. This CDR3 reads CASSHPGQPQHF. The CDR3 DNA reads as TGCGCCAGCAGCCACCCGGGTCAGCCCCAGCATTTT.

The J gene is TRBJ2-5, the V gene TRBV7-2, with 7 bases identical to TRBD1. Germline CDR1 and CDR2: SGHTA and FQGNSA. This CDR3 is built from 14 residues. V dropped 3 bases and J dropped 3; count of bases not matched to a gene: 4. The CDR3 spells CASSFPDREETQYF. The DNA of the CDR3 is TGTGCCAGCAGCTTCCCAGACAGGGAAGAGACCCAGTACTTC.

The chain combines TRBV6-5 with TRBJ1-1; 9 bases agree with TRBD1. The V gene end was trimmed by 10 bases and the J gene end by 4 bases; junction bases not matched to a gene: 7. The CDR3 is made up of 13 amino acids. Per the germline V gene, CDR1 is MNHEY and CDR2 is SVGAGI. The CDR3 loop reads CATGTGFSTEAFF. DNA for the CDR3: TGTGCCACGGGGACAGGGTTTTCCACTGAAGCTTTCTTT.

The chain carries TRBV11-2 and TRBJ2-3; 7 nucleotides agree with TRBD2. The CDR3 extends over 18 amino acids. Germline V lookup: CDR1 SGHAT, CDR2 FQNNGV. J was trimmed by 3 bases and V by 1 base; bases with no gene match: 13. The CDR3 is CASSLGRLAAGITDTQYF. The CDR3, as DNA: TGTGCCAGCAGCTTAGGCCGGCTAGCGGCAGGGATAACAGATACGCAGTATTTT. Full variable domain (missing parts from reference TRBV11-2 and TRBJ2-3): EAGVAQSPRYKIIEKRQSVAFWCNPISGHATLYWYQQILGQGPKLLIQFQNNGVVDDSQLPKDRFSAERLKGVDSTLKIQPAKLEDSAVYLCASSLGRLAAGITDTQYFGPGTRLTVL.

The CDR3 here is CASTSGLAGRDEQYF. CDR3 bases: TGTGCCAGCACCTCGGGACTAGCGGGCCGTGACGAGCAGTACTTC. This sequence joins TRBV6-1 and TRBJ2-7; 12 nucleotides align to TRBD2. V trimming: 7 bases; J trimming: 5 bases; junction bases outside the gene matches: 9. This CDR3 is 15 amino acids long. Germline V gene sequence: CDR1 MNHNS, CDR2 SASEGT.

This clone counts as medium-sized. The J gene is TRBJ1-2, the V gene TRBV2; 7 bases match TRBD1. The CDR3 runs 13 residues. V shed 2 bases, J shed 6 bases, and the junction held 3 bases outside the gene matches. CDR1 SNHLY and CDR2 FYNNEI come from the germline V gene. CDR3 bases: TGTGCCAGCAGTGAAACAGGGGAGGATGGCTACACCTTC. This sequence encodes CASSETGEDGYTF.

About this clone itself: The junction does not match germline at one end; this may be a read error. The rearrangement uses TRBV30 and TRBJ2-7, with D possibly being TRBD2 (6 bases). Germline values: CDR1 GTSNPN, CDR2 SVGIG (reference sequence). The CDR3 runs to 13 residues. CDR3: CAWERPGTATSLF. DNA for the CDR3: TGTGCCTGGGAACGTCCCGGGACTGCTACTTCCCTCTTC.

The chain joins TRBV30 to TRBJ1-2, with 9 nucleotides matching TRBD1. Germline CDR1 and CDR2: GTSNPN and SVGIG (reference sequence). J gave up 10 bases and V 3 bases, and 9 bases lay outside the gene matches. The CDR3 is 13 residues long. The CDR3 here is CAWSAGTGTVYTF. The CDR3 DNA reads TGTGCCTGGAGCGCCGGGACAGGGACAGTCTACACCTTC.

This clone has just a few counts. Here the CDR3 reads CSVGLTYNEQFF. DNA of the CDR3: TGCAGCGTTGGGCTTACCTACAATGAGCAGTTCTTC. The chain has TRBV29-1 and TRBJ2-1; D gene ambiguous. The germline V gene encodes CDR1 SQVTM and CDR2 ANQGSEA. The CDR3 sequence is 12 residues long. Deletions cut 4 bases from V and 2 bases from J, with 6 bases between.

V usage is TRBV6-5 and J usage is TRBJ2-2; D ambiguous. The length of the CDR3 is 14 residues. V gave up 3 bases and J gave up 3 bases, with 8 bases separating them. CDR1 and CDR2 from the germline V gene are MNHEY and SVGAGI. The CDR3 loop reads CASSYVDDTGELFF. CDR3 nucleotide sequence: TGTGCCAGCAGTTATGTGGACGACACCGGGGAGCTGTTTTTT.

This rearrangement joins TRBV29-1 to TRBJ1-2, with a possible D match to TRBD1 (6 bases). This CDR3 contains 13 residues. Germline V gene sequence: CDR1 SQVTM, CDR2 ANQGSEA. The V end was cut by 1 base, the J end by 4 bases, with 10 bases between. CDR3: CSVEGGGAYGYTF. The CDR3 DNA reads TGCAGCGTTGAAGGTGGGGGGGCCTATGGCTACACCTTC.